The 5 T cell receptor beta chains presented below share a single source sample, sequenced in a study of tumor-infiltrating lymphocytes in primary liver carcinoma. Reverse transcription of roughly 470 ng total RNA with a constant-region primer produced TCR beta cDNA. Libraries for TCR beta were built through three nested multiplex PCR rounds, which together made up a slightly modified ARM-PCR procedure. Rounds one and two of PCR, each of 10 to 11 cycles, were primed with TRBV1-TRBV30 forward primers and a C-beta reverse primer. TCRdb called the multiplex PCR reads again in MiXCR, with one record for every CDR3 protein. The sample carries hundreds of thousands of distinct CDR3 sequences, almost 60% recorded once. RNA was extracted from whole blood without cell sorting, alongside germline DNA. The specimen was peripheral blood. These receptors were taken from a woman in her 30s with primary liver carcinoma and hepatitis B virus infection.

Only a few counts were recorded for this clonotype. Here the CDR3 DNA reads TGCAGCGTTGGTGGGGAGAGTAGCTACGAGCAGTACTTC. Translated: CSVGGESSYEQYF. The V gene is TRBV29-1, the J gene TRBJ2-7, with D tentatively TRBD2 (5 bases). The V gene's germline CDR1 is SQVTM and CDR2 ANQGSEA. The V end was cut by 4 bases, the J end by 3 bases, with 13 bases between. The CDR3 extends over 13 amino acids.

V and J are TRBV6-5 and TRBJ2-7; weak D call: TRBD2 (5 bases). CDR3 length: 13 amino acids. Trimming took off 6 bases at V and 0 bases at J, with 9 bases between the two ends. Germline values: CDR1 MNHEY, CDR2 SVGAGI. CDR3 region: CASREGSSYEQYF. The DNA of the CDR3 is TGTGCCAGCAGGGAAGGGAGCTCCTACGAGCAGTACTTC.

The V call is TRBV28, the J call TRBJ2-5, with D unresolved. Trimming left V 8 bases short and J 5 bases short, with 12 bases between. The CDR3 runs to 12 residues. Germline V gene data show CDR1 as MDHEN and CDR2 as SYDVKM. The CDR3 region is CASQCVGETQYF. The CDR3 nucleotides read TGTGCCAGCCAGTGCGTTGGGGAGACCCAGTACTTC.

The chain employs TRBV7-9 and TRBJ2-1, with 10 bases identical to TRBD1. V shed 3 bases and J 8 bases; nucleotides not matched to a gene: 10. Germline V gene data show CDR1 as SEHNR and CDR2 as FQNEAQ (reference sequence). The CDR3 sequence is 16 residues long. The DNA of the CDR3 is TGTGCCAGCAGCTTGGCCTCTGGACAGGGGGTGGATGAGCAGTTCTTC. Amino acid sequence: CASSLASGQGVDEQFF.

Regarding this clonotype: A read error may produce the germline difference seen at one junction end. This chain joins TRBV6-2 or TRBV6-3 and TRBJ1-1; D gene ambiguous. Looked up from germline, CDR1 is MNHEY and CDR2 is SVGEGT. CDR3 length: 13 residues. CDR3 nucleotides: TGTGCCAGTAAGACGACCAGGAACACTGAAGTTTCCTTT. Residues: CASKTTRNTEVSF.